The clone carrying this T cell receptor (beta chain) was seen a handful of times. TCRdb re-called the 5' RACE reads with MiXCR, one entry per CDR3 protein. Of around 370,000 distinct CDR3 sequences in the sample, 21% are singletons; the top ten hold 9.5% to 15%. The data were obtained in a study of T-cell memory formation after mild COVID-19. The sample consisted of PBMCs or a T cell subset sorted from them (not recorded which). The sequence came from an adult woman who had mild COVID-19 (a few samples of this study predate the infection). Cell type and time point are not known.

CDR3 in amino acids: CASSQEIGSAYEQYF. CDR3 DNA sequence: TGCGCCAGCAGCCAAGAGATCGGCAGCGCCTACGAGCAGTACTTC. The genes are TRBV4-3 and TRBJ2-7; D gene uncertain. The CDR3 is 15 residues long. Trimming stripped 0 bases from V and 2 bases from J, with 11 bases between. Germline CDR1 reads LGHNA; CDR2 reads YSLEER.